This T cell receptor beta chain comes out of a study of T cell responses to AZD1222 COVID-19 vaccine. The ends were cut back, 0 bases at V and 5 bases at J, with 5 bases in the middle. The germline CDR1 and CDR2 sequences are SGHRS and YFSETQ. The CDR3 consists of 12 residues. Whole-study findings and limits: Recipients of AZD1222 seropositive at baseline numbered only 5 to 7.

Sequenced by immunoSEQ multiplex PCR; TCRdb stores in-frame clones only, minus some. The sample lists about 130,000 clones, about 91% seen once, with under 2% in the top ten. Turning to this clone: No antigen is known for it.

The chain recombines TRBV5-1 with TRBJ1-2; D remains unclear. The receptor comes from an adult who received the AZD1222 COVID-19 vaccine. The starting material was peripheral blood, obtained 28 days after the second AZD1222 dose. CDR3 sequence: CASSLVGYGYTF. The DNA for the CDR3 is TGCGCCAGCAGCTTGGTAGGGTATGGCTACACCTTC.